This passage covers 3 T cell receptor beta chains from one sample sequenced in a study of technical replicates of blood from several donors. Clones were read by immunoSEQ multiplex PCR, and TCRdb kept only the in-frame ones, dropping some. The sample includes approximately 58,000 clones, less than 90% of them seen just once. The source material was PBMCs. The source is a human donor in good health. Some clones in this sample may be carry-over from other donors' samples.

By sample share, this clone is medium-sized (0.01 to 0.1%). The chain carries TRBV10-3 and TRBJ1-1; 8 bases line up with TRBD1. Germline CDR1 ENHRY, CDR2 SYGVKD. J lost 1 base, V lost 6 bases, and 1 base had no gene match. The CDR3 sequence is 13 residues long. In DNA, the CDR3 is TGTGCCATCAGAGGACAGGGGAACACTGAAGCTTTCTTT. Translation gives CAIRGQGNTEAFF.

This CDR3 reads CASSSDRGTEAFF. CDR3 sequence (DNA): TGTGCCAGTAGTTCGGACAGGGGCACTGAAGCTTTCTTT. The rearrangement uses TRBV19 and TRBJ1-1; 9 positions agree with TRBD1. Germline V gene data show CDR1 as LNHDA and CDR2 as SQIVND (reference sequence). Trimming took 5 bases from V and 4 from J; bases not matched to a gene: 2. This CDR3 is built from 13 residues.

The chain has TRBV19 and TRBJ2-2; 8 nucleotides line up with TRBD2. CDR1 is LNHDA, CDR2 SQIVND, per germline (reference sequence). V trimming: 5 bases; J trimming: 2 bases; junction bases outside the gene matches: 4. CDR3 length: 15 residues. The CDR3 DNA reads TGTGCCAGTAGTGTTAGCGGGGTTAACACCGGGGAGCTGTTTTTT. Translating gives CASSVSGVNTGELFF.